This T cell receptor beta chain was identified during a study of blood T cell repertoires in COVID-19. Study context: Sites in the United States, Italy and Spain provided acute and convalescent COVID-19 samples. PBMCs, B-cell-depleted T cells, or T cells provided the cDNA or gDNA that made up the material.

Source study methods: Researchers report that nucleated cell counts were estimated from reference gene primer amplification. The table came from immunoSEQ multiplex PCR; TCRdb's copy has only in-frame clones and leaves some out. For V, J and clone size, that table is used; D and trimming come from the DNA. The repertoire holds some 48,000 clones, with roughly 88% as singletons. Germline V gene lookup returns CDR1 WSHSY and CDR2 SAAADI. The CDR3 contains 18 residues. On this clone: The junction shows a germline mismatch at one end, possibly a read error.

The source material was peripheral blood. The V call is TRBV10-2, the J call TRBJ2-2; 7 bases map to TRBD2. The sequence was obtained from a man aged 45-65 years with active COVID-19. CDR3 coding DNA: TGCGCCAGCAGTGACAGGTTCGGAAGCGGGACGAAAACCGGGGAGCTGTTTTTT. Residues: CASSDRFGSGTKTGELFF.